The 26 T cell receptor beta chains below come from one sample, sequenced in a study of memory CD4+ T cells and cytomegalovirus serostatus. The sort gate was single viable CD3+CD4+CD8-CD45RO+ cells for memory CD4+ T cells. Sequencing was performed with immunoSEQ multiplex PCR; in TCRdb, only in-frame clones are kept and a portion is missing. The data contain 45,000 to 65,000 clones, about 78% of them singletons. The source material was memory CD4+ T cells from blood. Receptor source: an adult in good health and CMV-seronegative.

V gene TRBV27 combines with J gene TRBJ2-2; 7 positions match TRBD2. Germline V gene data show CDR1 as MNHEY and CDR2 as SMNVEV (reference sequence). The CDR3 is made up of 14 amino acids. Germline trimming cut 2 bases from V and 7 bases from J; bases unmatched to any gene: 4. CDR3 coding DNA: TGTGCCAGCAGTTTAAGGGAGGGCCTCGGGGAGCTGTTTTTT. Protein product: CASSLREGLGELFF.

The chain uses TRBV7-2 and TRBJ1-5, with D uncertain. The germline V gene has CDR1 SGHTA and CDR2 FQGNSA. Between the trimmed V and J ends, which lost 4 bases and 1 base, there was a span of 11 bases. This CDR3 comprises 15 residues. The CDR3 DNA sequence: TGTGCCAGCAGCTCAACCCGCGGGAGCAATCAGCCCCAGCATTTT. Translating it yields CASSSTRGSNQPQHF. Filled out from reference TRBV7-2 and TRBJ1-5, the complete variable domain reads GAGVSQSPSNKVTEKGKDVELRCDPISGHTALYWYRQSLGQGLEFLIYFQGNSAPDKSGLPSDRFSAERTGGSVSTLTIQRTQQEDSAVYLCASSSTRGSNQPQHFGDGTRLSIL.

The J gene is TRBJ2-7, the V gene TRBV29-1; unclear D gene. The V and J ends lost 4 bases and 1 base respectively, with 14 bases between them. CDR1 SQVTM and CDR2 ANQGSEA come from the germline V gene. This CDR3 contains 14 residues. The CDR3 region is CSVVMAVGSYEQYF. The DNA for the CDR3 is TGCAGCGTTGTAATGGCTGTGGGGTCCTACGAGCAGTACTTC.

CDR3 DNA: TGTGCCAGCAGTGAATATGCATTCTCTGGAAACACCATATATTTT. Translated, it gives CASSEYAFSGNTIYF. The chain is built from TRBV25-1 and TRBJ1-3; D ambiguous. The CDR3 covers 15 residues. V lost 0 bases and J lost 0, with 6 bases in between. Looked up from germline, CDR1 is MGHDK and CDR2 is SYGVNS. Drawing the rest from reference TRBV25-1 and TRBJ1-3, the complete variable domain is EADIYQTPRYLVIGTGKKITLECSQTMGHDKMYWYQQDPGMELHLIHYSYGVNSTEKGDLSSESTVSRIRTEHFPLTLESARPSHTSQYLCASSEYAFSGNTIYFGEGSWLTVV.

CDR3 DNA: TGTGCCAGCAGTGATATCGGTCAGGGGAACACCGGGGAGCTGTTTTTT. Translating it yields CASSDIGQGNTGELFF. V gene TRBV25-1 combines with J gene TRBJ2-2; a possible D gene is TRBD1 (5 bases). The CDR3 has 16 residues. Trimming took 3 bases from V and 1 from J, leaving 12 bases between them. CDR1 is MGHDK, CDR2 SYGVNS, per germline.

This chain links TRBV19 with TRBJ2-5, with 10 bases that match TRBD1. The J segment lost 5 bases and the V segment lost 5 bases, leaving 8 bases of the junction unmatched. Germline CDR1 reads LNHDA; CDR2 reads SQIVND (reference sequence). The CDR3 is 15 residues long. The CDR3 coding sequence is TGTGCCAGTAGTTTCTCCGGGACAGGGGCGGAGACCCAGTACTTC. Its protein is CASSFSGTGAETQYF.

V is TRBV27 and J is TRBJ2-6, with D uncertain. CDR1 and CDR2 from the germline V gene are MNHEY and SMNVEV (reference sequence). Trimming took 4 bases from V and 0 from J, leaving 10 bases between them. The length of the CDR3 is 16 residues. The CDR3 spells CASSSPWASGANVLTF. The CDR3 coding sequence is TGTGCCAGCAGTTCCCCCTGGGCCTCTGGGGCCAACGTCCTGACTTTC.

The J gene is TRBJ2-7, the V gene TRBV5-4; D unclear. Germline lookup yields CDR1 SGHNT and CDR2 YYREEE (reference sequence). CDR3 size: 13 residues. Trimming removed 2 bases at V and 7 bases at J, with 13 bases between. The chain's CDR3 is CASSFAGRGEQYF. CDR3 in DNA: TGTGCCAGCAGCTTCGCCGGGCGTGGGGAGCAGTACTTC.

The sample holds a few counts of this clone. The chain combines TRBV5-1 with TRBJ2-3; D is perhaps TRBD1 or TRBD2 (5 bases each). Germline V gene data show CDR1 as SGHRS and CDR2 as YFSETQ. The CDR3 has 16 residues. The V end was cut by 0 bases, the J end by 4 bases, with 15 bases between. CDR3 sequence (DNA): TGCGCCAGCAGCTTGGCAGCAGGGAGAGTCGCAGATACGCAGTATTTT. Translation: CASSLAAGRVADTQYF.

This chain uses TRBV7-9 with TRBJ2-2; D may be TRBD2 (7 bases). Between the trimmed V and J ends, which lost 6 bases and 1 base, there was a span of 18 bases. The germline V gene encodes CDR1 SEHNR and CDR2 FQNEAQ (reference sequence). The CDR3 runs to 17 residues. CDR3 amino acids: CASSPNGGGGNTGELFF. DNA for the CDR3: TGTGCCAGCAGTCCAAACGGCGGGGGCGGGAACACCGGGGAGCTGTTTTTT. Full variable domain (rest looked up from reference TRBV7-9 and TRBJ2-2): DTGVSQNPRHKITKRGQNVTFRCDPISEHNRLYWYRQTLGQGPEFLTYFQNEAQLEKSRLLSDRFSAERPKGSFSTLEIQRTEQGDSAMYLCASSPNGGGGNTGELFFGEGSRLTVL.

The CDR3 protein is CASSLGQDGYTF. The CDR3 DNA reads as TGTGCCAGCAGCTTGGGACAGGATGGCTACACCTTC. The chain is built from TRBV5-6 and TRBJ1-2; tentatively, D is TRBD1 (6 bases). The CDR3 consists of 12 residues. The V end was cut by 0 bases, the J end by 6 bases, with 6 bases between. The germline V gene has CDR1 SGHDT and CDR2 YYEEEE.

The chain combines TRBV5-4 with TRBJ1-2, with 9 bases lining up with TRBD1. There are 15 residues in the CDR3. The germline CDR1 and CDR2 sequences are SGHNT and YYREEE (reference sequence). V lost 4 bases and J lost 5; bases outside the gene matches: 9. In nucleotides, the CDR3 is TGTGCCAGCAGCCGCAGGGCCGGACAGGGGTATGGCTACACCTTC. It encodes CASSRRAGQGYGYTF.

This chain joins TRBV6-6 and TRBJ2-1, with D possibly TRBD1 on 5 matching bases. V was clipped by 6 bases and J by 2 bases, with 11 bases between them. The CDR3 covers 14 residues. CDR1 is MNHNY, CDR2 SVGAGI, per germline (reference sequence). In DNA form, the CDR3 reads TGTGCCAGCAGCTGGGGCCCCACCTACAATGAGCAGTTCTTC. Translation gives CASSWGPTYNEQFF.

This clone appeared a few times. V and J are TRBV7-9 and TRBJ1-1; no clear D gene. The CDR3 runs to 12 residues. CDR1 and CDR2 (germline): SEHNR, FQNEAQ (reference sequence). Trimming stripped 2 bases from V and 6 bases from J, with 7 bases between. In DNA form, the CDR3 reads TGTGCCAGCAGCTTATCGTGGTCTGAAGCTTTCTTT. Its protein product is CASSLSWSEAFF.

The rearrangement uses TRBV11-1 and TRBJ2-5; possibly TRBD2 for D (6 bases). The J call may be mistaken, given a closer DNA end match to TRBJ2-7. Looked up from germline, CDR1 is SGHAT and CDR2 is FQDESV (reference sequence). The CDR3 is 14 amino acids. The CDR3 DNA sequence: TGTGCCAGCAGCCCCGAGACTAGAGCTCTCGAGCAGTACTTC. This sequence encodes CASSPETRALEQYF.

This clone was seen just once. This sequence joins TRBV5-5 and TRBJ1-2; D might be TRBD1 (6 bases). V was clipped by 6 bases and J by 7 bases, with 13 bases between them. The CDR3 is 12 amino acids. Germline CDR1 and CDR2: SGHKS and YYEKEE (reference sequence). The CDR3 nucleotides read TGTGCCAGCAACCCTGACAGGTCTGGCTACACCTTC. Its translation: CASNPDRSGYTF.

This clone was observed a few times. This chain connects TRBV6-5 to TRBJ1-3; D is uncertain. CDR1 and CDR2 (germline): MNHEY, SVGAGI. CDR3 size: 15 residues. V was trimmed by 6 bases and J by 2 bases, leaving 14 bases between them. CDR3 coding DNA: TGTGCCAGCAGCTCCGGGAGACCGCCTGGAAACACCATATATTTT. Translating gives CASSSGRPPGNTIYF.

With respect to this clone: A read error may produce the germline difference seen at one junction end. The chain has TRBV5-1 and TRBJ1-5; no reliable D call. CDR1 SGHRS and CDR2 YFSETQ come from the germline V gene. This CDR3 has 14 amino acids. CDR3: CASSSASSAFWLNF. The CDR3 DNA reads TGCGCCAGCAGCTCGGCGTCCTCAGCATTTTGGCTCAATTTT.

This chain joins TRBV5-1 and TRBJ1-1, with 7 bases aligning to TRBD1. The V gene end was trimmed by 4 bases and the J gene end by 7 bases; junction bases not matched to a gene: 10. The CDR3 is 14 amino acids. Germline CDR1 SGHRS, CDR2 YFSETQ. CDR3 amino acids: CASSRDTGVGEAFF. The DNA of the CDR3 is TGCGCCAGCAGCCGGGATACAGGGGTGGGTGAAGCTTTCTTT.

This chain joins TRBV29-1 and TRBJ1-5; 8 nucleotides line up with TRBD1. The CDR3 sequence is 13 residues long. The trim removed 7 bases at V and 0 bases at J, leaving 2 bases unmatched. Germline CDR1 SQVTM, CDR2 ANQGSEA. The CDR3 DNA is TGCAGCGCGGGACAGGATAGCAATCAGCCCCAGCATTTT. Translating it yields CSAGQDSNQPQHF.

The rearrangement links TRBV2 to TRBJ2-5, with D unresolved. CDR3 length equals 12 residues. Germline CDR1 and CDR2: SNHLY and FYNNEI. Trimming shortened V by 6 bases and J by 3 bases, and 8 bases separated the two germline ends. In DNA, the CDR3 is TGTGCCAGCAGGTGGCGGAAAGAGACCCAGTACTTC. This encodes CASRWRKETQYF.

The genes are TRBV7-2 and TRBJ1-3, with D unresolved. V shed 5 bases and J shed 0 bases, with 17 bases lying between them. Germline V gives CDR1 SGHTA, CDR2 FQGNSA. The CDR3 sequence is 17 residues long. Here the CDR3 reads CASSPRARSFSGNTIYF. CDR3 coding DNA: TGTGCCAGCAGCCCAAGGGCGCGGTCTTTCTCTGGAAACACCATATATTTT. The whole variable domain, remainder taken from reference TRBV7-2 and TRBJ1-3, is GAGVSQSPSNKVTEKGKDVELRCDPISGHTALYWYRQSLGQGLEFLIYFQGNSAPDKSGLPSDRFSAERTGGSVSTLTIQRTQQEDSAVYLCASSPRARSFSGNTIYFGEGSWLTVV.

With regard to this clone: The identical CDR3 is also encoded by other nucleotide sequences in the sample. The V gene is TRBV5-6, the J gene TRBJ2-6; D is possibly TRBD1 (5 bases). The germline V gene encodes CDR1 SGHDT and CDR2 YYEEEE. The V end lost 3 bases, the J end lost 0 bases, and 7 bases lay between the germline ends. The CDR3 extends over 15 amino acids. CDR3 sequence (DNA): TGTGCCAGCAGCTCTACAGGCTCTGGGGCCAACGTCCTGACTTTC. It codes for CASSSTGSGANVLTF.

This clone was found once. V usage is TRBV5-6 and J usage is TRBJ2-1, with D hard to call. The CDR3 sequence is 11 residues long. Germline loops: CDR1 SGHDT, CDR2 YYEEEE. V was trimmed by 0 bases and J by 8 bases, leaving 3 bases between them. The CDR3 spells CASSLAHEQFF. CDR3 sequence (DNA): TGTGCCAGCAGCTTGGCACATGAGCAGTTCTTC.

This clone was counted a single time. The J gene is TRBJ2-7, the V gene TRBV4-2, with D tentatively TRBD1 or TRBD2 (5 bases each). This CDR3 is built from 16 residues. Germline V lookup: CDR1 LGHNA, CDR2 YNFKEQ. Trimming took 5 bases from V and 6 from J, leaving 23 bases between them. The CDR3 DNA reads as TGTGCCAGCAGCGCATATCCGAGGGGCAGGGAGCGCGAGCAGTACTTC. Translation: CASSAYPRGREREQYF.

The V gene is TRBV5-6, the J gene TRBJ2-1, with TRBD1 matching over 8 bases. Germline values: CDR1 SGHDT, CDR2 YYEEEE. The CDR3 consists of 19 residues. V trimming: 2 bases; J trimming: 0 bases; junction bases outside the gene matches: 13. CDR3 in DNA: TGTGCCAGCAGCTTTTCGGGACAGGTGAGGATAAGCTCCTACAATGAGCAGTTCTTC. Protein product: CASSFSGQVRISSYNEQFF. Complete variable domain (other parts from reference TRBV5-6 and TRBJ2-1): DAGVTQSPTHLIKTRGQQVTLRCSPKSGHDTVSWYQQALGQGPQFIFQYYEEEERQRGNFPDRFSGHQFPNYSSELNVNALLLGDSALYLCASSFSGQVRISSYNEQFFGPGTRLTVL.